This is a list of T cell receptor beta chains from one sample in a study of Tregs in tolerant kidney transplant recipients. Sequencing used immunoSEQ multiplex PCR; TCRdb keeps in-frame clones, though not all of them. The data contain tens of thousands of clones, more than 85% of them seen just once; the ten biggest clones take up 0.34%. The source was Tregs from blood, collected before the transplant. The receptor set was obtained from a human donor who received a combined kidney and bone marrow transplant. Each CDR3 is given with its conserved first and last residue. D genes are given only for firm matches. Some rows mark clone size as missing; the rest say once, few, many or name a class of expanded clone.

j_gene,v_gene,abundance,d_gene,CDR3aa,CDR3nt
TRBJ2-1,TRBV11-2,NA,TRBD2,CASRLAGISYNEQFF,TGTGCCAGCAGGCTAGCGGGGATCTCCTACAATGAGCAGTTCTTC
TRBJ2-1,TRBV27,NA,NA,CASSLFYEVGEQFF,TGTGCCAGCAGTTTATTTTACGAAGTCGGTGAGCAGTTCTTC
TRBJ2-3,TRBV7-9,once,NA,CASSLAREVDTQYF,TGTGCCAGCAGCTTGGCCAGGGAGGTTGATACGCAGTATTTT
TRBJ2-1,TRBV5-4,NA,NA,CASSLKQGIYNEQFF,TGTGCCAGCAGCTTGAAACAGGGAATATACAATGAGCAGTTCTTC
TRBJ2-3,TRBV30,NA,NA,CAWSVQLDTQYF,TGTGCCTGGAGTGTACAACTCGATACGCAGTATTTT
TRBJ2-3,TRBV19,NA,NA,CASSISVADTQYF,TGTGCCAGTAGTATTTCGGTGGCAGATACGCAGTATTTT
TRBJ1-1,TRBV11-2,NA,NA,CASSRRTALTNTEAFF,TGTGCCAGCAGCCGGCGGACGGCATTGACGAACACTGAAGCTTTCTTT
TRBJ2-5,TRBV5-4,NA,NA,CASSLMARQETQYF,TGTGCCAGCAGCTTGATGGCTAGACAAGAGACCCAGTACTTC
TRBJ2-3,TRBV2,NA,NA,CASNSDSVNTDTQYF,TGTGCCAGCAACTCGGATAGCGTAAACACAGATACGCAGTATTTT
TRBJ1-2,TRBV2,NA,TRBD1,CASSSDRDDGYTF,TGTGCCAGCAGCTCGGACAGGGACGATGGCTACACCTTC
TRBJ2-1,TRBV29-1,NA,TRBD1,CSVHLQGLINEQFF,TGCAGCGTTCACCTACAGGGGCTCATCAATGAGCAGTTCTTC
TRBJ2-4,TRBV6-1,NA,NA,CASTTGRGAGYIQYF,TGTGCCAGCACTACGGGACGGGGGGCTGGGTACATTCAGTACTTC
TRBJ2-1,TRBV7-3,NA,TRBD2,CASSSLGRATIF,TGTGCCAGCAGCTCCCTCGGGAGGGCCACAATCTTC
TRBJ2-1,TRBV5-1,NA,TRBD2,CASSWRGVFEDEQFF,TGCGCCAGCAGCTGGCGGGGGGTTTTCGAGGATGAGCAGTTCTTC
TRBJ1-1,TRBV29-1,NA,TRBD1,CSARGGQGNTEAFF,TGCAGCGCCCGAGGGGGACAGGGGAACACTGAAGCTTTCTTT
TRBJ2-5,TRBV9,few,TRBD1,CASSVAGTDETQYF,TGTGCCAGCAGCGTAGCTGGGACAGATGAGACCCAGTACTTC
TRBJ2-5,TRBV7-9,NA,TRBD2,CASSLAGLAGETQYF,TGTGCCAGCAGCCTTGCGGGACTAGCGGGAGAGACCCAGTACTTC
TRBJ1-1,TRBV27,NA,NA,CASSLGQGGKAFF,TGTGCCAGCAGTTTGGGGCAGGGCGGGAAAGCTTTCTTT
TRBJ2-2,TRBV30,NA,NA,CAWSFVAGELFF,TGTGCCTGGAGTTTCGTCGCCGGGGAGCTGTTTTTT
TRBJ2-7,TRBV4-1,NA,NA,CASSPPRGATHEQYF,TGCGCCAGCAGCCCCCCTCGGGGGGCTACCCACGAGCAGTACTTC
TRBJ1-1,TRBV28,NA,TRBD1,CASSSGQGNTEAFF,TGTGCCAGCAGTAGCGGACAGGGGAACACTGAAGCTTTCTTT
TRBJ2-7,TRBV5-4,few,NA,CASSLGAKRPSYEQYF,TGTGCCAGCAGCTTGGGTGCTAAGAGACCCTCCTACGAGCAGTACTTC
TRBJ1-3,TRBV5-1,NA,NA,CASRATVYSGNTIYF,TGCGCCAGCCGGGCGACGGTTTACTCTGGAAACACCATATATTTT
TRBJ1-1,TRBV6-1,once,NA,CASIRDLGDTEAFF,TGTGCCAGCATCCGGGACCTTGGAGACACTGAAGCTTTCTTT
TRBJ2-3,TRBV9,NA,TRBD1,CASSAPGQGTFSTDTQYF,TGTGCCAGCAGCGCCCCGGGACAGGGGACCTTTAGCACAGATACGCAGTATTTT
TRBJ2-3,TRBV5-8,NA,TRBD2,CASSFILGTSYADTQYF,TGTGCCAGCAGCTTTATCCTCGGGACTAGTTACGCAGATACGCAGTATTTT
TRBJ2-4,TRBV11-2,once,TRBD2,CASSLGAGEKNIQYF,TGTGCCAGCAGCTTAGGAGCGGGAGAAAAAAACATTCAGTACTTC
TRBJ2-4,TRBV18,NA,TRBD1,CASSTVQGSLAKNIQYF,TGTGCCAGCTCAACTGTACAGGGGTCTCTAGCCAAAAACATTCAGTACTTC
TRBJ2-7,TRBV21-1,NA,NA,CASRDPRTASYEQYF,TGTGCCAGCAGGGACCCGAGGACTGCCTCCTACGAGCAGTACTTC
TRBJ2-1,TRBV28,NA,NA,CASSSPDLYNEQFF,TGTGCCAGCAGTTCGCCGGATTTATACAATGAGCAGTTCTTC
TRBJ2-7,TRBV5-1,NA,TRBD2,CASSIGTSGGSYEQYF,TGCGCCAGCAGCATTGGGACTAGCGGGGGATCCTACGAGCAGTACTTC
TRBJ1-2,TRBV7-2,NA,NA,CASSLAQSNNYGYTF,TGTGCCAGCAGCTTAGCGCAGAGTAATAACTATGGCTACACCTTC
TRBJ2-2,TRBV5-1,NA,TRBD2,CASSSSGTSTGELFF,TGCGCCAGCAGCTCCTCCGGGACTAGTACCGGGGAGCTGTTTTTT
TRBJ2-2,TRBV18,NA,NA,CASSPFNTGELFF,TGTGCCAGCTCACCTTTCAACACCGGGGAGCTGTTTTTT
TRBJ1-4,TRBV19,NA,TRBD1,CASGSGTAEQKTTNEKLFF,TGTGCCAGTGGGTCTGGGACAGCAGAACAAAAGACAACTAATGAAAAACTGTTTTTT
TRBJ2-7,TRBV9,once,NA,CASSVSTDSTEQYF,TGTGCCAGCAGCGTGTCGACGGATTCGACTGAGCAGTACTTC
TRBJ2-6,TRBV28,NA,TRBD2,CASRGTRGGHSGANVLTF,TGTGCCAGCAGGGGGACCCGGGGGGGACACTCTGGGGCCAACGTCCTGACTTTC
TRBJ1-6,TRBV18,NA,NA,CASSPRGQGGNNSPLHF,TGTGCCAGCTCACCGAGGGGACAAGGGGGAAATAATTCACCCCTCCACTTT
TRBJ2-5,TRBV5-8,NA,NA,CASSLGLQGLQETQYF,TGTGCCAGCAGCTTAGGACTACAGGGGCTTCAAGAGACCCAGTACTTC
TRBJ2-7,TRBV7-2,NA,NA,CASSLMGLSSYEQYF,TGTGCCAGCAGCTTAATGGGTTTGTCCTCCTACGAGCAGTACTTC
TRBJ2-7,TRBV18,NA,NA,CASSRQGGGEAYEQYF,TGTGCCAGCTCACGTCAGGGTGGCGGGGAAGCCTACGAGCAGTACTTC
TRBJ1-4,TRBV5-8,NA,TRBD1,CASSLWDRSNEKLFF,TGTGCCAGCAGCTTGTGGGACAGGAGTAATGAAAAACTGTTTTTT
TRBJ1-1,TRBV7-2,once,TRBD1,CASSLGGTGEAFF,TGTGCCAGCAGCTTAGGTGGGACAGGGGAAGCTTTCTTT
TRBJ1-2,TRBV27,once,TRBD1,CASSLRTGAGYTF,TGTGCCAGCAGTTTAAGAACAGGGGCTGGCTACACCTTC
TRBJ2-2,TRBV27,NA,NA,CASSPKTRFSITGELFF,TGTGCCAGCAGTCCGAAGACTAGGTTCTCGATAACGGGGGAGCTGTTTTTT
TRBJ2-7,TRBV5-1,NA,NA,CASSTRTSSYEQYF,TGCGCCAGCAGTACCAGAACCTCCTCCTACGAGCAGTACTTC
TRBJ2-2,TRBV11-2,NA,TRBD1,CASSSQGAQTGELFF,TGTGCCAGCAGCTCCCAGGGGGCGCAGACCGGGGAGCTGTTTTTT
TRBJ2-3,TRBV7-2,NA,TRBD2,CASSLVAASGRLTDTQYF,TGTGCCAGCAGCTTAGTTGCGGCTAGCGGGAGACTCACAGATACGCAGTATTTT